The next 15 T cell receptor beta chains were all read from a single sample in a study of T cell clonotyping in hematopoietic cell transplantation. Time point defined: recipient sample about 28 days before transplant, after cytoreduction. Repertoires were generated with immunoSEQ multiplex PCR, while TCRdb's copy carries only in-frame clones and drops some. The data show tens of thousands of clones, just over 85% seen once. This material consisted of peripheral blood mononuclear cells, taken before stem cell transplant. The receptors here all came from a man aged 55-75 years with biphenotypic leukemia. Some clones in this sample may be carry-over from other donors' samples.

The chain is built from TRBV6-5 and TRBJ2-1, with TRBD2 identical over 7 bases. CDR1 MNHEY and CDR2 SVGAGI come from the germline V gene. J gave up 1 base and V 6 bases, and 3 bases lay outside the gene matches. This CDR3 has 14 amino acids. The CDR3 DNA sequence: TGTGCCAGCAGGTACGGGGGGTCCTACAATGAGCAGTTCTTC. This translates into CASRYGGSYNEQFF.

The chain uses TRBV6-1 and TRBJ2-3, with 12 bases matching TRBD1. The V gene end was trimmed by 5 bases and the J gene end by 6 bases; junction bases not matched to a gene: 3. Per the germline V gene, CDR1 is MNHNS and CDR2 is SASEGT. There are 14 residues in the CDR3. CDR3 sequence reads: CASSLGTGGDTQYF. CDR3 coding DNA: TGTGCCAGCAGTTTGGGGACAGGGGGCGATACGCAGTATTTT.

The CDR3 region has the DNA TGCGCCAGCAGCCTGTTGGAAGCAGGGGAGCTGTTTTTT. This translates into CASSLLEAGELFF. The gene calls are TRBV5-1 and TRBJ2-2; D is ambiguous. This CDR3 comprises 13 residues. V was pared by 4 bases and J by 8 bases, with 12 bases between. CDR1 is SGHRS and CDR2 is YFSETQ in the germline V gene.

The chain combines TRBV30 with TRBJ2-7, with TRBD2 matching over 8 bases. Trimming removed 5 bases from V and 1 base from J; junction bases left unmatched: 1. Germline V gives CDR1 GTSNPN, CDR2 SVGIG (reference sequence). The CDR3 loop spans 12 amino acids. The CDR3, as DNA: TGTGCCTGGGAGCGGGGGTCCTACGAGCAGTACTTC. This gives the protein CAWERGSYEQYF.

V usage is TRBV6-5 and J usage is TRBJ2-3, with TRBD2 matching 8 bases. The germline V gene has CDR1 MNHEY and CDR2 SVGAGI. This CDR3 is 16 amino acids long. Germline trimming cut 2 bases from V and 6 bases from J; bases unmatched to any gene: 10. CDR3 sequence (DNA): TGTGCCAGCAGTTACCCCGAGCGGGAGCCAGAGGATACGCAGTATTTT. It encodes CASSYPEREPEDTQYF.

The chain links TRBV27 to TRBJ2-3; D ambiguous. The CDR3 sequence is 17 residues long. V lost 4 bases and J lost 1, with 18 bases in between. Germline values: CDR1 MNHEY, CDR2 SMNVEV (reference sequence). CDR3 DNA: TGTGCCAGCAGTTCATATCCCGGCCGGTCGGGCACAGATACGCAGTATTTT. Amino acid sequence: CASSSYPGRSGTDTQYF.

The chain has TRBV27 and TRBJ1-4, with 8 bases lining up with TRBD1. With V trimmed by 3 bases and J by 4 bases, 7 bases remained unmatched. This CDR3 is 16 amino acids long. Germline CDR1 and CDR2: MNHEY and SMNVEV (reference sequence). CDR3 in DNA: TGTGCCAGCAGTTTCCGCCGGACAGGGCTTAATGAAAAACTGTTTTTT. It specifies CASSFRRTGLNEKLFF. The whole variable domain, remainder taken from reference TRBV27 and TRBJ1-4, is EAQVTQNPRYLITVTGKKLTVTCSQNMNHEYMSWYRQDPGLGLRQIYYSMNVEVTDKGDVPEGYKVSRKEKRNFPLILESPSPNQTSLYFCASSFRRTGLNEKLFFGSGTQLSVL.

V gene TRBV10-3 combines with J gene TRBJ1-2; no clear D gene. The germline V gene encodes CDR1 ENHRY and CDR2 SYGVKD. The CDR3 runs 14 residues. With 10 bases removed from V and 8 bases from J, the gap between germline ends came to 23 bases. CDR3 sequence: CATSREPLRRGYTF. The CDR3 bases are TGTGCCACTAGTCGGGAGCCCCTCAGGCGGGGCTACACCTTC.

The chain combines TRBV25-1 with TRBJ2-2, with TRBD2 identical over 7 bases. Per germline, CDR1 MGHDK and CDR2 SYGVNS. With 10 bases clipped from V and 0 bases from J, the junction kept 11 bases outside the gene matches. The CDR3 consists of 16 residues. CDR3 DNA sequence: TGTGCCACTCGCCCCGGAACTAGCGCGAACACCGGGGAGCTGTTTTTT. Translated: CATRPGTSANTGELFF.

This clone was detected only once. The CDR3 reads CASRIKAGTGELFF. In DNA, the CDR3 is TGTGCCAGCAGGATCAAGGCGGGCACCGGGGAGCTGTTTTTT. The V call is TRBV7-3, the J call TRBJ2-2; a weak D match, TRBD2 (5 bases). This CDR3 has 14 residues. Trimming removed 6 bases from V and 4 bases from J, with 12 bases in between. Germline CDR1 and CDR2: SGHTA and FQGTGA.

This rearrangement joins TRBV27 to TRBJ1-5, with unresolved D. CDR1 is MNHEY and CDR2 is SMNVEV in the germline V gene (reference sequence). V was trimmed by 0 bases and J by 4 bases, leaving 7 bases between them. The CDR3 sequence is 14 residues long. CDR3 DNA: TGTGCCAGCAGTTTATCGTCCCAAAATCAGCCCCAGCATTTT. This sequence encodes CASSLSSQNQPQHF.

The chain has TRBV30 and TRBJ2-1, with a possible D match to TRBD2 (5 bases). Germline V lookup: CDR1 GTSNPN, CDR2 SVGIG (reference sequence). V shed 3 bases and J shed 7 bases, with 16 bases lying between them. The CDR3 is made up of 14 amino acids. Here the CDR3 DNA reads TGTGCCTGGAGCTTCGGGTTGGGAGCTAATGAGCAGTTCTTC. The encoded protein is CAWSFGLGANEQFF.

The table lists this clone with a count of one. The V gene is TRBV7-8, the J gene TRBJ1-5; D remains ambiguous. V was clipped by 0 bases and J by 1 base, with 10 bases between them. The CDR3 has 16 residues. Germline V gene lookup returns CDR1 SGHVS and CDR2 FQNEAQ. CDR3 DNA: TGTGCCAGCAGCTTAGCGTGGGGAGTGAGCAATCAGCCCCAGCATTTT. It is translated as CASSLAWGVSNQPQHF.

The rearrangement joins TRBV6-5 to TRBJ1-2; no reliable D call. The CDR3 length is 16 residues. V dropped 0 bases and J dropped 0 bases, with 11 bases sitting between them. Per the germline V gene, CDR1 is MNHEY and CDR2 is SVGAGI. CDR3 sequence: CASSYSVLGANYGYTF. CDR3 coding DNA: TGTGCCAGCAGTTACTCCGTACTGGGAGCTAACTATGGCTACACCTTC.

The chain uses TRBV25-1 and TRBJ1-4; D uncertain. Germline V gene sequence: CDR1 MGHDK, CDR2 SYGVNS. The CDR3 is made up of 13 amino acids. The V end was cut by 6 bases, the J end by 5 bases, with 10 bases between. CDR3 region: CASRADNNEKLFF. CDR3 in DNA: TGTGCCAGCAGGGCCGACAACAATGAAAAACTGTTTTTT.